One and the same sample provided the 10 T cell receptor beta chains below, sequenced in a study of blood T cells in healthy people across ages (dated by TCRdb to 2013 to 2016). To prepare the library, 5' RACE was applied. TCRdb lists the instrument as Illumina HiSeq 2500. A second PCR of roughly 6 to 12 cycles was performed with a sample-barcoded 5' primer and a J-beta primer mix. In TCRdb, the public reads were trimmed at Q25 with fastp and aligned with MiXCR, with productive beta chains retained. Each CDR3 protein appears once, grouped with its most common genes and DNA. The sample table holds roughly 1,800,000 distinct CDR3 sequences, of which roughly 49% were seen once. The ten largest account for less than 2.5% of the sample. Sample: blood. The receptors stem from a middle-aged woman in good health.

In this sample, this clonotype turned up a few times. The chain uses TRBV7-2 and TRBJ2-3; tentatively, D is TRBD2 (5 bases). V gave up 1 base and J gave up 2 bases, with 13 bases separating them. The CDR3 is 16 amino acids. Germline V CDR1 and CDR2: SGHTA, FQGNSA. Here the CDR3 DNA reads TGTGCCAGCAGCTTAGTAGCGACACAAAACACAGATACGCAGTATTTT. It yields the protein CASSLVATQNTDTQYF.

This clonotype was seen repeatedly, ten times or more. V and J are TRBV4-2 and TRBJ2-7, with a weak D call TRBD1 (6 bases). The CDR3 spans 15 residues. Per germline, CDR1 LGHNA and CDR2 YNFKEQ. Trimming cost V 0 bases and J 6 bases, with 15 bases left between them. CDR3 DNA sequence: TGTGCCAGCAGCCAAGATGGTGGTTTGGACAGCGAGCAGTACTTC. The encoded protein is CASSQDGGLDSEQYF.

CDR3: CASSPPALPYEQYF. In DNA form, the CDR3 reads TGTGCCAGCTCACCTCCGGCCTTACCCTACGAGCAGTACTTC. The genes are TRBV18 and TRBJ2-7; D is uncertain. CDR1 and CDR2 (germline): KGHSH, LQKENI. Between the trimmed V and J ends, which lost 3 bases and 2 bases, there was a span of 11 bases. CDR3 length: 14 residues. Drawing the rest from reference TRBV18 and TRBJ2-7, the complete variable domain is NAGVMQNPRHLVRRRGQEARLRCSPMKGHSHVYWYRQLPEEGLKFMVYLQKENIIDESGMPKERFSAEFPKEGPSILRIQQVVRGDSAAYFCASSPPALPYEQYFGPGTRLTVT.

In its sample, this clonotype was seen a few times. J is TRBJ2-1 and V is TRBV24-1; D gene uncertain. CDR1 KGHDR and CDR2 SFDVKD come from the germline V gene. The CDR3 sequence is 15 residues long. V was cut by 6 bases and J by 0 bases, with 11 bases left in between. The CDR3 spells CATSPGSLSYNEQFF. The CDR3 nucleotides read TGTGCCACCAGTCCCGGGTCACTCTCCTACAATGAGCAGTTCTTC.

The chain links TRBV9 to TRBJ1-2; TRBD1 matches 11 bases. Germline loops: CDR1 SGDLS, CDR2 YYNGEE. Germline trimming cut 3 bases from V and 4 bases from J; bases unmatched to any gene: 5. This CDR3 comprises 15 residues. The CDR3 sequence is CASSARTGGVYGYTF. The CDR3 DNA reads TGTGCCAGCAGCGCAAGGACAGGGGGCGTCTATGGCTACACCTTC.

The chain combines TRBV10-3 with TRBJ2-1, with a tentative D call TRBD2 (6 bases). V was clipped by 8 bases and J by 3 bases, with 11 bases between them. Germline V CDR1 and CDR2: ENHRY, SYGVKD. The CDR3 runs 13 residues. The CDR3 DNA reads TGTGCCATCGGAGGGACCTACTACAATGAGCAGTTCTTC. It translates to CAIGGTYYNEQFF.

The table lists this clonotype with a few counts. The CDR3 region is CASSLSLGAGPSTDTQYF. In DNA, the CDR3 is TGTGCCAGCAGTTTATCCTTAGGGGCAGGTCCGAGCACAGATACGCAGTATTTT. The V gene is TRBV28, the J gene TRBJ2-3, with D possibly being TRBD1 (5 bases). CDR1 is MDHEN and CDR2 is SYDVKM in the germline V gene. There are 18 residues in the CDR3. V was cut by 1 base and J by 0 bases, with 17 bases left in between.

The table lists this clonotype with a few counts. CDR3 coding DNA: TGTGCCAGCAGCCCCCGAGGGTTATCTGGGGGCGCTCCCCAAGAGACCCAGTACTTC. Translating it yields CASSPRGLSGGAPQETQYF. J is TRBJ2-5 and V is TRBV7-9; a weak D match, TRBD1 (6 bases). The germline V gene has CDR1 SEHNR and CDR2 FQNEAQ (reference sequence). Trimming stripped 5 bases from V and 1 base from J, with 26 bases between. The CDR3 consists of 19 residues.

V is TRBV9 and J is TRBJ2-6, with 7 positions matching TRBD1. J was trimmed by 0 bases and V by 3 bases; bases with no gene match: 12. CDR1 and CDR2 from the germline V gene are SGDLS and YYNGEE. This CDR3 region has 19 residues. The CDR3 DNA sequence: TGTGCCAGCAGCGCCCCGTCCGGGACAGAGACCTCTGGGGCCAACGTCCTGACTTTC. It is translated as CASSAPSGTETSGANVLTF.

This clonotype came up a few times. The chain has TRBV7-9 and TRBJ2-7, with TRBD1 matching 8 bases. The V and J ends lost 7 bases and 4 bases, in that order; junction bases with no gene match: 9. Germline V gene data show CDR1 as SEHNR and CDR2 as FQNEAQ (reference sequence). There are 14 residues in the CDR3. In DNA, the CDR3 is TGTGCCAGCACCTCCGGGGACAGGACATACGAGCAGTACTTC. It is translated as CASTSGDRTYEQYF.